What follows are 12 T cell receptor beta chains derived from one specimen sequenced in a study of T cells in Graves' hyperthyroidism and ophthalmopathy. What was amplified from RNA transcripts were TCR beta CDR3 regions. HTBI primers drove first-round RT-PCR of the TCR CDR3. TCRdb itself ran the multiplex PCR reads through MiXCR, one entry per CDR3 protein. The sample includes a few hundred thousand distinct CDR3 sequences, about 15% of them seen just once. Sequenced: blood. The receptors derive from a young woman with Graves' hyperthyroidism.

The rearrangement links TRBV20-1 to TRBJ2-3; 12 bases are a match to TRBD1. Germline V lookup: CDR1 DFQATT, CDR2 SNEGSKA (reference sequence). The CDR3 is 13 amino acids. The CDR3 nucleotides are TGCGGCGCCGGGACAGGGGGCTCCGATACGCAGTATTTT. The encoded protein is CGAGTGGSDTQYF.

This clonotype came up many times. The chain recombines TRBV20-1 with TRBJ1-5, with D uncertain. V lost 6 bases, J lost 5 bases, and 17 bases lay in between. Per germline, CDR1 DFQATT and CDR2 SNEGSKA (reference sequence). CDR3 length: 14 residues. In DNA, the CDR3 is TGCAGTGCCAGAAGCGGGTCCGGAGATCAGCCCCAGCATTTT. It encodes CSARSGSGDQPQHF.

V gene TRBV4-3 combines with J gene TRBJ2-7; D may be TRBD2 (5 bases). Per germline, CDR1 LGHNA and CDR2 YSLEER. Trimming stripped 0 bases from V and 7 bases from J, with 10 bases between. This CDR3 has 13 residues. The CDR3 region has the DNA TGCGCCAGCAGCCAAGATTTCGGGGAAGAGCAGTACTTC. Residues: CASSQDFGEEQYF.

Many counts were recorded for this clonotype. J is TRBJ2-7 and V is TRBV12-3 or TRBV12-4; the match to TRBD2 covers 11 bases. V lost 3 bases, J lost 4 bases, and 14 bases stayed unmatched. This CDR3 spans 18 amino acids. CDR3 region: CASSLVAGGVRVGYEQYF. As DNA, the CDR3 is TGTGCCAGCAGTTTGGTAGCGGGAGGGGTGAGGGTAGGATACGAGCAGTACTTC.

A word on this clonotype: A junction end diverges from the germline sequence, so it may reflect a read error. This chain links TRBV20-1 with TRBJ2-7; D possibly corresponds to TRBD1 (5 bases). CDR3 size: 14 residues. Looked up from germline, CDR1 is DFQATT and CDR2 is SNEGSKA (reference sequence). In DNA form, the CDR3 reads TGCAGTGCTGGAGAGATTGTAGGGGCCTACGAGCAGTACTTC. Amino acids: CSAGEIVGAYEQYF.

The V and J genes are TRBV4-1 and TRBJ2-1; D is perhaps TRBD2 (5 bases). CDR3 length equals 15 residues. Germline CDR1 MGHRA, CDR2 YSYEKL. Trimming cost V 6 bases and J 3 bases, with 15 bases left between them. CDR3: CASRPFVGVYNEQFF. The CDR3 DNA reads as TGCGCCAGCAGGCCGTTTGTGGGAGTCTACAATGAGCAGTTCTTC.

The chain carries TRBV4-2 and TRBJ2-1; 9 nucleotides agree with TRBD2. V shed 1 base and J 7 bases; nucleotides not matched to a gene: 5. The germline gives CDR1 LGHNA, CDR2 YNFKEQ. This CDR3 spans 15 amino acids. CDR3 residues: CASSQVTSGQNEQFF. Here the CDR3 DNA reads TGTGCCAGCAGCCAAGTGACTAGCGGACAAAATGAGCAGTTCTTC.

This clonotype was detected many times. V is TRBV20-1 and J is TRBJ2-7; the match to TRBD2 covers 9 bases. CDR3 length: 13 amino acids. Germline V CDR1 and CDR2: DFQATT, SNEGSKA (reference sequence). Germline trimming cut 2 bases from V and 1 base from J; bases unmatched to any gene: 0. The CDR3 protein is CSARLAGSYEQYF. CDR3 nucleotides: TGCAGTGCTAGACTAGCGGGATCCTACGAGCAGTACTTC.

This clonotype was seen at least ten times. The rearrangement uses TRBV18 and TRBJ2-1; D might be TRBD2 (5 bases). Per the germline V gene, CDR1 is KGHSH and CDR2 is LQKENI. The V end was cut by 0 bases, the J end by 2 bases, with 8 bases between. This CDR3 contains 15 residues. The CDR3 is CASSPPSGTYNEQFF. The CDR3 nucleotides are TGTGCCAGCTCACCACCGAGCGGAACCTACAATGAGCAGTTCTTC.

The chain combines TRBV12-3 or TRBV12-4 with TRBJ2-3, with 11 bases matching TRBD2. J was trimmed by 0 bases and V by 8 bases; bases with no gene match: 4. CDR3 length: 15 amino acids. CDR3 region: CASGTSGASTDTQYF. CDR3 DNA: TGTGCCAGCGGGACTAGCGGCGCAAGCACAGATACGCAGTATTTT.

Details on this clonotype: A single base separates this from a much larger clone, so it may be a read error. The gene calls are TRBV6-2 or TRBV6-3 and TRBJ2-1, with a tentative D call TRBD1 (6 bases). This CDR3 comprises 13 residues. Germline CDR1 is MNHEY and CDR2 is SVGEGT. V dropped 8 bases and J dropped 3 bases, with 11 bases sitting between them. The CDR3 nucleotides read TGTGCCAGCGCGACAGGTAGCTACAATGAGCAGTTCTTC. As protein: CASATGSYNEQFF.

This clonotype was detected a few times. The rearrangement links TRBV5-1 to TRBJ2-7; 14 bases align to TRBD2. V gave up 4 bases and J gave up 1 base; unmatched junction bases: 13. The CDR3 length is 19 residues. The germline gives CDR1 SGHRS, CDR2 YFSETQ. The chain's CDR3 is CASSPPQVTSGRESYEQYF. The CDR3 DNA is TGCGCCAGCAGCCCGCCACAGGTGACTAGCGGGAGGGAATCCTACGAGCAGTACTTC.